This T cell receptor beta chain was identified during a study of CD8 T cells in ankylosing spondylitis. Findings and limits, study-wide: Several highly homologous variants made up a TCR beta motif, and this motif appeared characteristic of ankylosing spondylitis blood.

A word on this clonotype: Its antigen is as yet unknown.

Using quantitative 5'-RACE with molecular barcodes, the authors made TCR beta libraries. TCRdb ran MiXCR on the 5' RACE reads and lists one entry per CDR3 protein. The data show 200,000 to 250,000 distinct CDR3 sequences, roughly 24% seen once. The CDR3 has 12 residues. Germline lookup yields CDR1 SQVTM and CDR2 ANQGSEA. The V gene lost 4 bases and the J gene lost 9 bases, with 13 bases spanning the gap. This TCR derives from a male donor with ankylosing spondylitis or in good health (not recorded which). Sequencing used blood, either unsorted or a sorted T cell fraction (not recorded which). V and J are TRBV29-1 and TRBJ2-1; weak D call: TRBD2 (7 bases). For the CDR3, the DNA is TGCAGCGTTGTCGGAGGGGGGGCTGAGCAGTTCTTC. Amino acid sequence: CSVVGGGAEQFF.